Shown below are 2 T cell receptor beta chains from a single sample sequenced in a study of T-cell memory formation after mild COVID-19. TCRdb redid the calling of the 5' RACE reads with MiXCR, one entry per CDR3 protein. The table includes under 200,000 distinct CDR3 sequences, 30% to 35% detected once. Material: PBMCs or a T cell subset sorted from them (not recorded which). The receptors here all came from an adult woman who had mild COVID-19 (a few samples of this study predate the infection). Cell type and time point are not known.

This chain links TRBV6-5 with TRBJ1-1; D call uncertain. Looked up from germline, CDR1 is MNHEY and CDR2 is SVGAGI. V was cut by 0 bases and J by 4 bases, with 9 bases left in between. The CDR3 extends over 14 amino acids. The CDR3 DNA is TGTGCCAGCAGTTACTCGAATTGGGGCACTGAAGCTTTCTTT. Translated, it gives CASSYSNWGTEAFF.

V is TRBV14 and J is TRBJ2-1; D not resolved. The CDR3 totals 16 residues. The V and J ends lost 0 bases and 4 bases respectively, with 13 bases between them. The germline gives CDR1 SGHDN, CDR2 FVKESK. The CDR3: CASSQDGHLVYNEQFF. The CDR3 region has the DNA TGTGCCAGCAGCCAAGATGGGCACCTTGTGTACAATGAGCAGTTCTTC.